The T cell receptor beta chain described here comes from a study of T cell changes during pregnancy in multiple sclerosis. Trimming at V came to 3 bases and at J to 6 bases, leaving 4 bases not matched to a gene. There are 14 residues in the CDR3. Germline-derived CDR1 and CDR2 are LNHDA and SQIVND (reference sequence). Here immunoSEQ multiplex PCR was the method, and the copy in TCRdb shows in-frame clones only, minus some. The data show some 42,000 clones, 70% to 90% seen once. This sequence joins TRBV19 and TRBJ1-4, with 7 bases matching TRBD1. This receptor was identified in a female donor with multiple sclerosis, enrolled in a pregnancy study. The sequences come from CD4+ T cells from peripheral blood mononuclear cells, collected after pregnancy. Here the CDR3 reads CASSMRGRDEKLFF. In DNA form, the CDR3 reads TGTGCCAGTAGTATGAGGGGGCGAGATGAAAAACTGTTTTTT.